Here is one T cell receptor (beta chain) with its context. Its cognate antigen is unknown. The data are from a study of shared clonotypes between healthy human individuals. The CDR3 length is 16 residues. Findings of the study overall: Memory subsets had estimated richness that was generally smaller than that of naive subsets.

From CD4+ cells came CD45RA+ naive and CD45RA-negative memory subsets. Genomic DNA per cell subset filled all wells of several immunoSEQ plates. Sequencing was performed with immunoSEQ multiplex PCR; in TCRdb, only in-frame clones are kept and a portion is missing. This table has approximately 500,000 clones, 90% to 97% appearing once. This TCR was recovered from a woman aged 25 to 39 in good health. The sequenced material came from naive CD4+ T cells sorted from blood. Subset given: CD45RA+ positively selected. The rearrangement links TRBV12-2 to TRBJ2-5; TRBD1 is the table's D call and was not checked against the DNA. TRBV12-2 is a listed pseudogene. CDR3: CASRLVLDRGQETQYF. CDR3 bases: TGTGCAAGTCGCTTAGTGCTCGACAGGGGGCAGGAGACCCAGTACTTC.